This T cell receptor beta chain was recovered during a study of blood T cell repertoires in COVID-19. The overall study: Material from acute and convalescent COVID-19 was sourced from the United States, Italy and Spain. The analysed material was cDNA or gDNA that came from T cells, B-cell-depleted T cells, or PBMCs.

V dropped 3 bases and J dropped 4 bases, with 14 bases sitting between them. The CDR3 consists of 15 residues. Germline-derived CDR1 and CDR2 are SGHRS and YFSETQ. In the original processing: Amplification with reference gene primers provided the estimates of nucleated cell counts. TCRdb's table, derived via immunoSEQ multiplex PCR, lists solely in-frame clones and lacks some. V, J and clone size reflect that table, while D and trimming were determined from the DNA. The table includes approximately 240,000 clones, roughly 85% detected once. The origin of this receptor is a man in his fifties or sixties who had recovered from COVID-19. V usage is TRBV5-1 and J usage is TRBJ2-1; D is perhaps TRBD2 (5 bases). Sequences were obtained from peripheral blood. CDR3 residues: CASSYSDTPYNEQFF. The CDR3 DNA reads as TGCGCCAGCAGCTATAGCGACACGCCTTACAATGAGCAGTTCTTC.